This T cell receptor (beta chain) was profiled in a study of T cell responses to AZD1222 COVID-19 vaccine. Study observations and caveats: The donor group comprised mostly white British people and more females; the analysis possibly underestimated clonal diversity.

This clone occurred a few times. What it binds is unknown. Only in-frame clones appear in the TCRdb table, and some are missing; sequencing was by immunoSEQ multiplex PCR. The data contain 100,000 to 120,000 clones, approximately 90% of them seen just once; the ten biggest clones take up over 1.5%. Trimming removed 3 bases from V and 3 bases from J; junction bases left unmatched: 6. Germline assignment: CDR1 LGHDT and CDR2 YNNKEL (reference sequence). The CDR3 length is 15 residues. Sequenced material: peripheral blood, taken on day 0 of AZD1222 vaccination. The gene calls are TRBV3-1 (or the pseudogene TRBV3-2) and TRBJ1-1; the match to TRBD1 covers 8 bases. This receptor was taken from an adult in good health. CDR3 residues: CASSQTGDSDTEAFF. The CDR3 DNA reads as TGTGCCAGCAGCCAGACAGGGGATTCAGACACTGAAGCTTTCTTT.